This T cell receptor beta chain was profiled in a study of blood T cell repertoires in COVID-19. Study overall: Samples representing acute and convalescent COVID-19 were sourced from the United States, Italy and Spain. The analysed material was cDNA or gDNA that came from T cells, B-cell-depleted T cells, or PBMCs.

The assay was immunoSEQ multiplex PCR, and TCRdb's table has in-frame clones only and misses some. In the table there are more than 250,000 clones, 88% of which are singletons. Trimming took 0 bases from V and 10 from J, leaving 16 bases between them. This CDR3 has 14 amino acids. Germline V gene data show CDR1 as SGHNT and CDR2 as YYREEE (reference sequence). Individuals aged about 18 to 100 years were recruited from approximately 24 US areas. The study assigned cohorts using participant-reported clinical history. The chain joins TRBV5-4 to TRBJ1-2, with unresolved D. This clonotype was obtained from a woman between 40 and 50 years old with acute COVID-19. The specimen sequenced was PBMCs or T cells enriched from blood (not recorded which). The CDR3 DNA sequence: TGTGCCAGCAGCTTGGAAATCCGAAGTAGCTACTACACCTTC. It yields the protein CASSLEIRSSYYTF. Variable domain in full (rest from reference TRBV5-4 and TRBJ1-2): ETGVTQSPTHLIKTRGQQVTLRCSSQSGHNTVSWYQQALGQGPQFIFQYYREEENGRGNFPPRFSGLQFPNYSSELNVNALELDDSALYLCASSLEIRSSYYTFGSGTRLTVV.